This TCR beta chain was found in a study of T cell repertoires in cytomegalovirus infection. Study background: TCR beta signatures that were public indicated CMV infection and matching HLA type. General study results and limits: Accumulated public TCR beta family frequency recognized individuals carrying CMV together with the relevant HLA. The response measured ex vivo was dominated by TCR beta clonotypes (HLA-C-restricted and CMV-specific).

In TCRdb, the reads were re-called with MiXCR into one record per CDR3 protein. Of some 68,000 distinct CDR3 sequences in the sample, approximately 22% were seen once. This clonotype has only a few counts. Its antigen remains unidentified. The V gene's germline CDR1 is ENHRY and CDR2 SYGVKD. This CDR3 has 13 amino acids. This TCR derives from a human donor in good health (CMV status not recorded). Some clones in this sample may be carry-over from other donors' samples. The sample taken for sequencing was PBMCs, sequenced either directly or after in vitro stimulation (not recorded which). The rearrangement links TRBV10-3 to TRBJ2-2; D possibly corresponds to TRBD2 (5 bases). The CDR3, as DNA: TGTGCAATATCCGGGATTGGCACCGGGGAGCTGTTTTTT. This encodes CAISGIGTGELFF.